The 8 T cell receptor beta chains reported below all come from one sample, sequenced in a study of naive and memory T cell subsets. Amplification of ligated cDNA took four PCR rounds with SP2 and nested alpha and beta constant primers. TCRdb processed the 5' RACE reads anew with MiXCR; each CDR3 protein has one entry. The sample has about 32,000 distinct CDR3 sequences, 16% seen once. TCR cDNA received a 3' ligated oligonucleotide that carried a UMI. The receptor set was obtained from a female donor in good health.

This clonotype was seen at least ten times. The gene calls are TRBV29-1 and TRBJ1-2; D gene unclear. The germline V gene has CDR1 SQVTM and CDR2 ANQGSEA. The V gene lost 4 bases and the J gene lost 7 bases, with 16 bases spanning the gap. The CDR3 is made up of 13 amino acids. The CDR3 reads CSVAPTSESGYTF. CDR3 in DNA: TGCAGCGTTGCCCCTACCTCCGAAAGTGGCTACACCTTC.

The sample holds many counts of this clonotype. The gene calls are TRBV20-1 and TRBJ1-2; no reliable D call. Germline lookup yields CDR1 DFQATT and CDR2 SNEGSKA (reference sequence). Trimming took off 1 base at V and 2 bases at J, with 8 bases between the two ends. The CDR3 contains 13 residues. CDR3 loop: CSARGRKNYGYTF. CDR3 sequence (DNA): TGCAGTGCTAGAGGACGTAAGAACTATGGCTACACCTTC.

This clonotype was recorded a few times. The CDR3 DNA is TGTGCCAGCAGTTTTCAACCAGGGAAAGCTTATGGCTACACCTTC. This sequence encodes CASSFQPGKAYGYTF. The chain joins TRBV12-3 or TRBV12-4 to TRBJ1-2, with D possibly TRBD1 on 5 matching bases. V was cut by 3 bases and J by 5 bases, with 16 bases left in between. The CDR3 has 15 amino acids.

This clonotype was counted only a few times. The chain uses TRBV7-2 and TRBJ1-5; tentatively, D is TRBD1 (5 bases). The CDR3 totals 13 residues. Germline V gene sequence: CDR1 SGHTA, CDR2 FQGNSA. Trimming took 5 bases from V and 7 from J, leaving 12 bases between them. The CDR3 region is CASSGMGVQPQHF. The DNA for the CDR3 is TGTGCCAGCAGCGGAATGGGGGTCCAGCCCCAGCATTTT.

This clonotype has at least ten counts. The V call is TRBV29-1, the J call TRBJ2-2, with 7 bases matching TRBD1. CDR1 and CDR2 from the germline V gene are SQVTM and ANQGSEA. This CDR3 comprises 14 residues. V trimming: 7 bases; J trimming: 1 base; junction bases outside the gene matches: 6. This chain's CDR3 is CSAAGTVNTGELFF. Here the CDR3 DNA reads TGCAGCGCCGCCGGGACAGTGAACACCGGGGAGCTGTTTTTT.

The CDR3 coding sequence is TGTGCCAGCAGTGGGGACAGCTCCTACGAGCAGTACTTC. This sequence encodes CASSGDSSYEQYF. The chain recombines TRBV6-5 with TRBJ2-7; 7 positions match TRBD1. The V segment lost 5 bases and the J segment 0 bases; nucleotides outside the gene matches: 1. Germline V gene data show CDR1 as MNHEY and CDR2 as SVGAGI. The CDR3 covers 13 residues.

This clonotype came up many times. V is TRBV7-2 and J is TRBJ2-2; D is ambiguous. Germline assignment: CDR1 SGHTA and CDR2 FQGNSA. Between the trimmed V and J ends, which lost 1 base and 0 bases, there was a span of 12 bases. This CDR3 is built from 17 residues. CDR3 protein: CASSLGFDQSNTGELFF. The CDR3 DNA reads TGTGCCAGCAGCTTAGGATTCGATCAGTCGAACACCGGGGAGCTGTTTTTT. Full variable domain (missing parts from reference TRBV7-2 and TRBJ2-2): GAGVSQSPSNKVTEKGKDVELRCDPISGHTALYWYRQSLGQGLEFLIYFQGNSAPDKSGLPSDRFSAERTGGSVSTLTIQRTQQEDSAVYLCASSLGFDQSNTGELFFGEGSRLTVL.

This clonotype was observed a few times. V gene TRBV5-1 combines with J gene TRBJ1-6; D might be TRBD1 (6 bases). This CDR3 is built from 15 residues. The germline gives CDR1 SGHRS, CDR2 YFSETQ. V was clipped by 0 bases and J by 6 bases, with 10 bases between them. The DNA for the CDR3 is TGCGCCAGCAGCTTGGATGGCAGGGGTAATTCACCCCTCCACTTT. Residues: CASSLDGRGNSPLHF.